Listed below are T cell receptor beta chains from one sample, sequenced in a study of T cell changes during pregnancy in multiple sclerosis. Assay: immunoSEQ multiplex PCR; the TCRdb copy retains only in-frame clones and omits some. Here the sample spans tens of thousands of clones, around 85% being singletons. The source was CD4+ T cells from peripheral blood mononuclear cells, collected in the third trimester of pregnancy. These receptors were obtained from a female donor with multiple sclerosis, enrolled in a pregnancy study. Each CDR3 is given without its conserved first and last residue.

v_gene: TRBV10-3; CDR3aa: AISIGAGYGYT
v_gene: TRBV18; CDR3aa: ASSLTTTNEKLF
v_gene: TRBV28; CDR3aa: ASSLPTGDEQY
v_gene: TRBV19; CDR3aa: ASSIGRDNEAF
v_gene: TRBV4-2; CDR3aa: ASSQGGPYNSPLH
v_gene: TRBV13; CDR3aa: ASSKDRGHGYT
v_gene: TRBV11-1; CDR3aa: ASSLWAGEEETQY
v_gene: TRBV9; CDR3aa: ASSVGSDTVLNTGELF
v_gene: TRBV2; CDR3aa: ASRELAGGTDTQY
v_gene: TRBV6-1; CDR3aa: ASSSDRDSEAF
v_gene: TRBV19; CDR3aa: ASSLPRQGNTDTQY
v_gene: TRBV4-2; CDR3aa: ASSQGLSGQGYQPQH
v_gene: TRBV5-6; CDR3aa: ASSSQAGYNEQF
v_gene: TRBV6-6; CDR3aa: ASSSGGDRPYEQY
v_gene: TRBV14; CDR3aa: ASSPQGTGELF
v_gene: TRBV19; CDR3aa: ASSGRDRVTYSNQPQH